The 20 T cell receptor beta chains in this list originate from one sample, sequenced in a study of T cell changes during pregnancy in multiple sclerosis. TCRdb keeps only in-frame clones here, not all; method: immunoSEQ multiplex PCR. The sample shows nearly 110,000 clones, 92% of them seen only once. The sample in question was peripheral blood, obtained after pregnancy. The receptors were gathered from a female donor with multiple sclerosis, enrolled in a pregnancy study.

The J gene is TRBJ2-7, the V gene TRBV30, with a possible D match to TRBD2 (5 bases). Deletions cut 5 bases from V and 2 bases from J, with 7 bases between. Germline V lookup: CDR1 GTSNPN, CDR2 SVGIG (reference sequence). This CDR3 has 11 amino acids. The CDR3 nucleotides are TGTGCCTGGGGGAGCCCCTACGAGCAGTACTTC. It is translated as CAWGSPYEQYF.

This clone has just a few counts. The chain couples TRBV20-1 to TRBJ1-1, with D maybe TRBD1 (6 bases). V was pared by 3 bases and J by 5 bases, with 7 bases between. This CDR3 comprises 11 residues. Germline lookup yields CDR1 DFQATT and CDR2 SNEGSKA (reference sequence). In nucleotides, the CDR3 is TGCAGTGCTAGTAGGGGGACTGAAGCTTTCTTT. Amino acids: CSASRGTEAFF.

Regarding this clone: Other DNA sequences in this sample translate to the same CDR3. The chain combines TRBV19 with TRBJ1-5; TRBD1 agrees at 9 bases. The V gene end was trimmed by 5 bases and the J gene end by 7 bases; junction bases not matched to a gene: 6. The germline gives CDR1 LNHDA, CDR2 SQIVND (reference sequence). The CDR3 runs 14 residues. The CDR3 sequence: CASSPQGANQPQHF. In DNA form, the CDR3 reads TGTGCCAGTAGTCCACAGGGGGCGAACCAGCCCCAGCATTTT.

The chain carries TRBV7-8 and TRBJ2-5; TRBD2 aligns across 8 bases. The germline gives CDR1 SGHVS, CDR2 FQNEAQ. This CDR3 is 16 amino acids long. V trimming: 2 bases; J trimming: 5 bases; junction bases outside the gene matches: 10. The DNA of the CDR3 is TGTGCCAGCAGCTTACTGAGAGCGGGAGCCGGTGAGACCCAGTACTTC. Its translation: CASSLLRAGAGETQYF.

This rearrangement joins TRBV5-4 to TRBJ1-1; 7 positions match TRBD1. With V trimmed by 5 bases and J by 5 bases, 18 bases remained unmatched. The germline V gene encodes CDR1 SGHNT and CDR2 YYREEE (reference sequence). The CDR3 sequence is 17 residues long. CDR3 coding DNA: TGTGCCAGCAGGGCCGGGACAGCGGACCTCGGGGAGACTGAAGCTTTCTTT. Encoded protein: CASRAGTADLGETEAFF.

This clone was recorded once. The chain links TRBV7-9 to TRBJ1-2, with a tentative D call TRBD1 (5 bases). The germline V gene has CDR1 SEHNR and CDR2 FQNEAQ (reference sequence). The CDR3 runs to 13 residues. V lost 4 bases and J lost 7, with 13 bases in between. Here the CDR3 DNA reads TGTGCCAGCAGCTCCTTCGACAGTCGTGGCTACACCTTC. Encoded protein: CASSSFDSRGYTF.

V is TRBV19 and J is TRBJ2-1; 9 bases are shared with TRBD2. The J segment lost 3 bases and the V segment lost 3 bases, leaving 12 bases of the junction unmatched. The germline V gene encodes CDR1 LNHDA and CDR2 SQIVND (reference sequence). This CDR3 is built from 18 residues. The CDR3 nucleotides read TGTGCCAGTAGTATGATCCCCTTAGCGGGAGCGATCTACAATGAGCAGTTCTTC. Translated: CASSMIPLAGAIYNEQFF.

V is TRBV5-4 and J is TRBJ2-2; D is unresolved. This CDR3 contains 16 residues. V was trimmed by 3 bases and J by 0 bases, leaving 12 bases between them. The germline V gene encodes CDR1 SGHNT and CDR2 YYREEE (reference sequence). The CDR3 here is CASSSRVQSNTGELFF. Written as DNA, the CDR3 is TGTGCCAGCAGCTCACGCGTACAGTCGAACACCGGGGAGCTGTTTTTT.

The gene calls are TRBV6-4 and TRBJ2-3, with 7 bases that match TRBD2. From germline, CDR1 is MRHNA and CDR2 SNTAGT. The CDR3 is made up of 16 amino acids. Trimming at V came to 3 bases and at J to 3 bases, leaving 9 bases not matched to a gene. CDR3 amino acids: CASSEQAGRATDTQYF. The CDR3 DNA sequence: TGTGCCAGCAGTGAACAGGCAGGGAGGGCGACAGATACGCAGTATTTT.

This sequence joins TRBV27 and TRBJ1-5; maybe TRBD1 (6 bases). Germline V CDR1 and CDR2: MNHEY, SMNVEV (reference sequence). The CDR3 has 16 residues. The V end was cut by 5 bases, the J end by 7 bases, with 21 bases between. DNA for the CDR3: TGTGCCAGCAGTCCCCGAGGGGGACCCTTAGGGCAGCCCCAGCATTTT. Residues: CASSPRGGPLGQPQHF.

The CDR3 reads CASSVADSGAGRQETQYF. Written as DNA, the CDR3 is TGTGCCAGCAGCGTAGCAGACTCGGGAGCAGGGAGGCAAGAGACCCAGTACTTC. The V call is TRBV9, the J call TRBJ2-5, with D perhaps matching TRBD2 (6 bases). With 0 bases removed from V and 2 bases from J, the gap between germline ends came to 20 bases. Per the germline V gene, CDR1 is SGDLS and CDR2 is YYNGEE. The CDR3 loop spans 18 amino acids.

The chain combines TRBV5-4 with TRBJ2-4; TRBD1 aligns across 9 bases. Losses at the gene ends were 5 bases for V and 8 bases for J; bases not matched to a gene: 8. From germline, CDR1 is SGHNT and CDR2 YYREEE (reference sequence). This CDR3 is 14 amino acids long. The CDR3 sequence: CASRKDRGTDIQYF. The CDR3 coding sequence is TGTGCCAGCAGAAAAGACAGGGGGACGGACATTCAGTACTTC.

The rearrangement uses TRBV6-4 and TRBJ2-3; 7 bases match TRBD2. The germline V gene encodes CDR1 MRHNA and CDR2 SNTAGT. The CDR3 totals 15 residues. The trim removed 3 bases at V and 2 bases at J, leaving 5 bases unmatched. The CDR3 coding sequence is TGTGCCAGCAGTGAGTTGGCGGGAGCCACAGATACGCAGTATTTT. Translating it yields CASSELAGATDTQYF.

The chain employs TRBV19 and TRBJ2-1; tentatively, D is TRBD2 (5 bases). Germline lookup yields CDR1 LNHDA and CDR2 SQIVND (reference sequence). The CDR3 runs 15 residues. V gave up 7 bases and J gave up 8 bases, with 21 bases separating them. As DNA, the CDR3 is TGTGCCAGTACCTTGGGAGTCATTGGCGGCGATGAGCAGTTCTTC. This encodes CASTLGVIGGDEQFF.

The chain carries TRBV6-6 and TRBJ2-3; no clear D. V lost 10 bases to trimming and J lost 3 bases, with 11 bases between them. The CDR3 has 12 residues. The germline V gene has CDR1 MNHNY and CDR2 SVGAGI (reference sequence). The CDR3 DNA sequence: TGTGCCACCTCCTCGGGTACAGATACGCAGTATTTT. It translates to CATSSGTDTQYF.

This chain links TRBV4-2 with TRBJ2-1; TRBD2 matches 8 bases. The CDR3 consists of 18 residues. The germline CDR1 and CDR2 sequences are LGHNA and YNFKEQ. The J segment lost 4 bases and the V segment lost 1 base, leaving 12 bases of the junction unmatched. The DNA for the CDR3 is TGTGCCAGCAGCCAAGCCCCCGGGGGCGGGGGGTCATACAATGAGCAGTTCTTC. Protein sequence: CASSQAPGGGGSYNEQFF.

The V gene is TRBV18, the J gene TRBJ1-5; a weak D match, TRBD1 (5 bases). Germline values: CDR1 KGHSH, CDR2 LQKENI. V was cut by 3 bases and J by 0 bases, with 6 bases left in between. The CDR3 covers 14 residues. CDR3 amino acids: CASSPTDSNQPQHF. DNA of the CDR3: TGTGCCAGCTCACCGACAGATAGCAATCAGCCCCAGCATTTT. Full variable domain (rest looked up from reference TRBV18 and TRBJ1-5): NAGVMQNPRHLVRRRGQEARLRCSPMKGHSHVYWYRQLPEEGLKFMVYLQKENIIDESGMPKERFSAEFPKEGPSILRIQQVVRGDSAAYFCASSPTDSNQPQHFGDGTRLSIL.

The J gene is TRBJ2-3, the V gene TRBV27; TRBD2 matches at 12 bases. V shed 6 bases, J shed 2 bases, and the junction held 15 bases outside the gene matches. CDR1 MNHEY and CDR2 SMNVEV come from the germline V gene (reference sequence). CDR3 length equals 19 residues. The CDR3 sequence: CASRRFGLAGRFDTDTQYF. For the CDR3, the DNA is TGTGCCAGCAGGAGATTTGGACTAGCGGGGCGGTTTGACACAGATACGCAGTATTTT.

The J gene is TRBJ1-5, the V gene TRBV6-1; D is ambiguous. The CDR3 length is 15 residues. The V gene's germline CDR1 is MNHNS and CDR2 SASEGT. V lost 6 bases and J lost 3, with 15 bases in between. The CDR3 DNA sequence: TGTGCCAGCAGGGTCGCGGCGAGTCTCAATCAGCCCCAGCATTTT. Protein: CASRVAASLNQPQHF.

The rearrangement uses TRBV13 and TRBJ1-1; D remains unclear. The germline V gene encodes CDR1 PRHDT and CDR2 FYEKMQ (reference sequence). CDR3 length: 12 amino acids. V was cut by 3 bases and J by 1 base, with 3 bases left in between. CDR3 sequence: CASSFGNTEAFF. The CDR3 nucleotides read TGTGCCAGCAGCTTCGGGAACACTGAAGCTTTCTTT.